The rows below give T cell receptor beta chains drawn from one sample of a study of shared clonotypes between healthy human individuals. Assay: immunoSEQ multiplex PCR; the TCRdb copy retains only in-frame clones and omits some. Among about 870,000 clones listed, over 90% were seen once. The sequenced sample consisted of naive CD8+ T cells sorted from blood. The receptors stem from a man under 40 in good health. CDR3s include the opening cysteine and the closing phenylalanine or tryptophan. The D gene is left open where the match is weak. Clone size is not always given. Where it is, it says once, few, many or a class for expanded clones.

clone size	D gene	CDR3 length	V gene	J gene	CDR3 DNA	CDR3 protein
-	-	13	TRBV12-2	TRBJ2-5	TGTGCAAGTCGCCCCCAGGCAGGGGAGACCCAGTACTTC	CASRPQAGETQYF
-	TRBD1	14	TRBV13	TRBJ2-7	TGTGCCAGCAGTCCCGGGACAGGGTTTGGCGAGCAGTACTTC	CASSPGTGFGEQYF
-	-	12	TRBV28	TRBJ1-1	TGTGCCAGCAGTTTGGCCGGGGTGGAAGCTTTCTTT	CASSLAGVEAFF
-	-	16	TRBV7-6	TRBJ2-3	TGTGCCAGCAGCTTAGGCGCAGGGCAGGGAACAGATACGCAGTATTTT	CASSLGAGQGTDTQYF
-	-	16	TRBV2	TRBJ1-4	TGTGCCAGCAGTGAATTAGAGACAGCAACTAATGAAAAACTGTTTTTT	CASSELETATNEKLFF
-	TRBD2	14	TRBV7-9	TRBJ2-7	TGTGCCAGCACCACTAGCGGGAGAGGCTACGAGCAGTACTTC	CASTTSGRGYEQYF
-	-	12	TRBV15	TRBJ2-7	TGTGCCACAAGAGGGGCGGGCTACGAGCAGTACTTC	CATRGAGYEQYF
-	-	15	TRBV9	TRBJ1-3	TGTGCCAGCAGCGTAGGACAGGCGTCTGGAAACACCATATATTTT	CASSVGQASGNTIYF
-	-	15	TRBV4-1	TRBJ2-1	TGCGCCAGCAGCCAAGTGGGAGGTACGTTCGATGAGCAGTTCTTC	CASSQVGGTFDEQFF
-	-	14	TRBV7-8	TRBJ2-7	TGTGCCAGCAGCTTATCGGGGAGGAGAGACGAGCAGTACTTC	CASSLSGRRDEQYF
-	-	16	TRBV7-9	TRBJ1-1	TGTGCCAGCAGCTTACGCCCACAGGACCAGTTCCCTGAAGCTTTCTTT	CASSLRPQDQFPEAFF
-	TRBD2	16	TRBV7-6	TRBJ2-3	TGTGCCAGCGGAACAGAACTAGCGGGGGACACAGATACGCAGTATTTT	CASGTELAGDTDTQYF
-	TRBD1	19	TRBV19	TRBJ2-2	TGTGCCAGTAGAAATGCCGGGACAGGGGGCATTGGGTCGGCCGGGGAGCTGTTTTTT	CASRNAGTGGIGSAGELFF
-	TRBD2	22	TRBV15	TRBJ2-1	TGTGCCACCAGCAGAGATCCTCAAGCCCCGGGACTAGCGGGAGTTTGGGACAATGAGCAGTTCTTC	CATSRDPQAPGLAGVWDNEQFF
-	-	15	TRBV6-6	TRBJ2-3	TGTGCCAGCAGTTACTCGACGGGAACCACAGATACGCAGTATTTT	CASSYSTGTTDTQYF
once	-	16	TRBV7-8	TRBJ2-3	TGTGCCAGCAGCTTATATAAGCGCTCTAGCACAGATACGCAGTATTTT	CASSLYKRSSTDTQYF
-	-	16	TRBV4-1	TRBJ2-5	TGTGCCAGCAGCCCTTCATCCGGGACTCTCCAGGAGACCCAGTACTTC	CASSPSSGTLQETQYF
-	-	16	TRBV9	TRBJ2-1	TGTGCCAGCAGCGGGAGCGGGTTTAGCTCCTACAATGAGCAGTTCTTC	CASSGSGFSSYNEQFF
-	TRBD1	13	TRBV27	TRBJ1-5	TGTGCCAGCAGCCAACAGGGGGATCAGCCCCAGCATTTT	CASSQQGDQPQHF
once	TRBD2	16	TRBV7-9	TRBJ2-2	TGTGCCAGCAGACCCTCCGGGACTAGCGGGAGTGGGGAGCTGTTTTTT	CASRPSGTSGSGELFF
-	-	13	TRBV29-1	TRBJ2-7	TGCAGCGTTCGGGACTGGCACTCCTACGAGCAGTACTTC	CSVRDWHSYEQYF